This T cell receptor (beta chain) derives from a study of T cell responses to AZD1222 COVID-19 vaccine. The study's findings and limits: Nearly half of the spike-specific TCRs reportedly recognize variant regions that carry no mutations. The breadth and depth of Spike-specific TCRs increased once two AZD1222 doses had been given.

Points on this clone: As yet, its antigen is unknown.

Trimming cost V 0 bases and J 5 bases; bases outside gene matches: 5. The CDR3 spans 15 residues. The V gene's germline CDR1 is SGHAT and CDR2 FQNNGV. The table came from immunoSEQ multiplex PCR; TCRdb's copy has only in-frame clones and leaves some out. The sample lists approximately 150,000 clones, roughly nine tenths occurring once. Sequencing used peripheral blood, obtained on day 0 of AZD1222 vaccination. The TCR sequence derives from an adult in good health. The genes are TRBV11-2 and TRBJ2-5; 8 nucleotides match TRBD2. CDR3 DNA: TGTGCCAGCAGCTTAGATCGGGGACTAGGGGAGACCCAGTACTTC. This encodes CASSLDRGLGETQYF.